This T cell receptor (beta chain) came from a study of cytotoxic CD8 clonotypes in ibrutinib-treated CLL. Study-level information: Responses comprised about 24 partial and 2 complete; at median roughly 64 months, roughly 14 remained remitted and about twelve progressed.

Overall study findings and caveats: Public clonotypes were seen rarely and were contracted or stable on treatment.

Trimming removed 8 bases from V and 3 bases from J, with 14 bases in between. The CDR3 length is 13 residues. From germline, CDR1 is MNHNY and CDR2 SVGAGI (reference sequence). Sequenced by immunoSEQ multiplex PCR; TCRdb stores in-frame clones only, minus some. The sample includes 270,000 or so clones, 65% to 85% of them seen just once. Concerning this clone: Its antigen is not identified.

The J gene is TRBJ2-7, the V gene TRBV6-6; TRBD2 is a possible D gene (5 bases). This specimen consisted of PBMCs, obtained at disease progression, from a patient treated with ibrutinib. This sequence originates from a human donor with chronic lymphocytic leukemia. CDR3 sequence reads: CASALAGSYEQYF. CDR3 DNA: TGTGCCAGCGCTCTAGCAGGTAGCTACGAGCAGTACTTC.